These T cell receptor beta chains were read from a single sample in a study of read filtering for tumor transcriptome and immune sequencing. TCRdb reprocessed the reads with MiXCR, giving one entry per CDR3 protein. The repertoire holds approximately 60,000 distinct CDR3 sequences, with roughly 19% as singletons. Sequenced: a population of CD138-negative cells sorted from bone marrow. The receptor source for this set is a donor aged 40 or older with multiple myeloma. The CDR3 runs from the conserved cysteine through the conserved F or W. The D gene is left open where the match is weak. Size tells how often a clone was seen (once, few, many) or the class of an expanded clone, and some rows leave it out.

- | many | TRBJ1-1 | TRBV6-1 | CASSEAPGGNTEAFF | TGTGCCAGCAGTGAAGCACCAGGCGGTAACACTGAAGCTTTCTTT
- | many | TRBJ2-7 | TRBV11-2 | CASSSQTGTPEQYF | TGTGCCAGCAGCTCTCAAACCGGGACCCCAGAGCAGTACTTC
- | few | TRBJ1-1 | TRBV29-1 | CSVEVGQNTEAFF | TGCAGCGTTGAAGTGGGGCAGAACACTGAAGCTTTCTTT
- | many | TRBJ2-1 | TRBV9 | CASSVGVYSSYNEQFF | TGTGCCAGCAGCGTAGGAGTGTACAGCTCCTACAATGAGCAGTTCTTC
- | many | TRBJ2-2 | TRBV6-1 | CASSEFANTGELFF | TGTGCCAGCAGTGAATTTGCCAACACCGGGGAGCTGTTTTTT
TRBD1 | many | TRBJ2-3 | TRBV29-1 | CSVSGQGSTDTQYF | TGCAGCGTTTCCGGACAGGGAAGCACAGATACGCAGTATTTT
- | few | TRBJ1-2 | TRBV29-1 | CSVDGAYGYTF | TGCAGCGTTGACGGGGCCTATGGCTACACCTTC
- | few | TRBJ2-5 | TRBV7-8 | CASSLGLDFQETQYF | TGTGCCAGCAGCTTAGGATTAGACTTCCAAGAGACCCAGTACTTC
- | once | TRBJ2-1 | TRBV7-6 | CASSLSSGAFCNEQFF | TGTGCCAGCAGCTTATCCTCTGGGGCCTTCTGCAATGAGCAGTTCTTC
- | few | TRBJ2-3 | TRBV11-2 | CASSLAGERRDTQYF | TGTGCCAGCAGCTTAGCCGGGGAGCGAAGAGATACGCAGTATTTT
TRBD2 | many | TRBJ2-3 | TRBV28 | CASSTPGLAGGGTDTQYF | TGTGCCAGCAGTACACCGGGACTAGCGGGAGGCGGCACAGATACGCAGTATTTT
TRBD1 | many | TRBJ1-1 | TRBV29-1 | CSVADRDTEAFF | TGCAGCGTTGCAGACAGGGACACTGAAGCTTTCTTT
- | many | TRBJ2-1 | TRBV2 | CASRQVNSYNEQFF | TGTGCCAGTAGACAGGTAAACTCCTACAATGAGCAGTTCTTC
- | many | TRBJ2-2 | TRBV5-4 | CASSKGYNTGELFF | TGTGCCAGCAGCAAGGGATACAACACCGGGGAGCTGTTTTTT
- | few | TRBJ1-2 | TRBV10-3 | CASRASNYGYTF | TGTGCCTCCAGGGCTTCTAACTATGGCTACACCTTC
TRBD2 | - | TRBJ2-1 | TRBV2 | CASRTGLTLNEQFF | TGTGCCAGCCGGACGGGACTAACTTTGAATGAGCAGTTCTTC
- | few | TRBJ1-1 | TRBV6-5 | CASGGNTEAFF | TGTGCCAGCGGTGGCAACACTGAAGCTTTCTTT
TRBD1 | - | TRBJ2-5 | TRBV6-1 | CASSVDRGTQYF | TGTGCCAGCAGTGTGGACAGGGGTACCCAGTACTTC
TRBD2 | many | TRBJ2-7 | TRBV29-1 | CSVRTSGNYEQYF | TGCAGCGTTCGGACTAGTGGGAACTACGAGCAGTACTTC
- | many | TRBJ2-7 | TRBV10-3 | CAIKAESYEQYF | TGTGCCATCAAGGCGGAATCCTACGAGCAGTACTTC
- | many | TRBJ1-6 | TRBV7-9 | CASSSGTATPLHF | TGTGCCAGCAGCTCCGGGACCGCGACACCCCTCCACTTT
- | many | TRBJ2-3 | TRBV29-1 | CSVGQRGTDTQYF | TGCAGCGTTGGCCAGCGGGGCACAGATACGCAGTATTTT